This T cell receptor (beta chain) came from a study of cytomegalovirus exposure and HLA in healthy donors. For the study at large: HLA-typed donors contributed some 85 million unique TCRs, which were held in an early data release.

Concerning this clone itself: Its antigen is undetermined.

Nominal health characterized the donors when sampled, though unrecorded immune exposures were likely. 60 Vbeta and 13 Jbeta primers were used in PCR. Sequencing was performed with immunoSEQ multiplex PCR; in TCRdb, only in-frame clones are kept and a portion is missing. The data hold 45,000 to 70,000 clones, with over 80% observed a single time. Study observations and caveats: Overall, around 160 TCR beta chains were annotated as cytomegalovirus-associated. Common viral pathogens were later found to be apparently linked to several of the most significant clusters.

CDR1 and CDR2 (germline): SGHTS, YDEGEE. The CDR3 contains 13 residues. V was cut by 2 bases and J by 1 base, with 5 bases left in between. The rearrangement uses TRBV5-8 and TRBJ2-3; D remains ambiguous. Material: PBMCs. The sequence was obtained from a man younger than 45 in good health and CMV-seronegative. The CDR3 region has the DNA TGTGCCAGCAGCTTCCGGGGCACAGATACGCAGTATTTT. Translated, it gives CASSFRGTDTQYF.